The 21 T cell receptor beta chains listed next were all sequenced from one sample in a study of cytomegalovirus exposure and HLA in healthy donors (dated by TCRdb to the late 2010s). The method was the immunoSEQ multiplex PCR assay. The multiplex PCR relied on a mix of 60 forward primers for TCR Vbeta segments and 13 reverse primers for TCR Jbeta segments. The immuneACCESS repertoire file appears here via TCRdb, limited to in-frame rearrangements. These files lack a portion of the clones; in checked studies, under half of the deficit traces to unresolved V genes, and the cause of the others is not known. The sample records 180,000 or so clones, 81% of which are singletons. The ten largest clones capture roughly 4.5% of the sample. Sequences were obtained from PBMCs. The receptor source for this set is a woman aged 18 to 35 in good health and CMV-seropositive.

The V call is TRBV5-4, the J call TRBJ2-7, with D unclear. This CDR3 spans 11 amino acids. Germline V gene sequence: CDR1 SGHNT, CDR2 YYREEE (reference sequence). Trimming removed 5 bases at V and 3 bases at J, with 6 bases between. In nucleotides, the CDR3 is TGTGCCAGCAGTACTGGCTACGAGCAGTACTTC. Its translation is CASSTGYEQYF.

The V gene is TRBV5-6, the J gene TRBJ1-6, with TRBD1 identical over 11 bases. Germline CDR1 is SGHDT and CDR2 is YYEEEE. V shed 4 bases and J 3 bases; nucleotides not matched to a gene: 6. This CDR3 is 17 amino acids long. The CDR3 protein is CASSPDRGPVYNSPLHF. The CDR3 region has the DNA TGTGCCAGCAGCCCGGACAGGGGGCCGGTCTATAATTCACCCCTCCACTTT.

The chain carries TRBV10-3 and TRBJ2-7, with D possibly being TRBD1 (5 bases). The germline gives CDR1 ENHRY, CDR2 SYGVKD. The CDR3 contains 14 residues. Trimming removed 2 bases at V and 3 bases at J, with 11 bases between. DNA for the CDR3: TGTGCCATCAGTGAGACAGGTGAGAACTACGAGCAGTACTTC. It encodes CAISETGENYEQYF.

Worth noting for this clone: At the DNA level, this CDR3 is encoded by other sequences in the same sample as well. The chain links TRBV27 to TRBJ2-1; D not resolved. Trimming cost V 2 bases and J 3 bases, with 11 bases left between them. The germline CDR1 and CDR2 sequences are MNHEY and SMNVEV (reference sequence). The CDR3 extends over 15 amino acids. The DNA of the CDR3 is TGTGCCAGCAGTTTAGAACTTAGCAGCTACAATGAGCAGTTCTTC. Amino acids: CASSLELSSYNEQFF.

The genes are TRBV10-2 and TRBJ2-7; no clear D gene. Germline assignment: CDR1 WSHSY and CDR2 SAAADI. This CDR3 is 13 amino acids long. V was trimmed by 9 bases and J by 1 base, leaving 13 bases between them. The CDR3 here is CASKQDRSYEQYF. The CDR3 coding sequence is TGCGCCAGTAAGCAGGATCGGTCCTACGAGCAGTACTTC.

The chain recombines TRBV28 with TRBJ1-6; D is perhaps TRBD1 (5 bases). V lost 8 bases to trimming and J lost 6 bases, with 11 bases between them. Germline values: CDR1 MDHEN, CDR2 SYDVKM. CDR3 length: 13 amino acids. CDR3: CASGRTPNSPLHF. The CDR3 bases are TGTGCCAGCGGTAGGACACCTAATTCACCCCTCCACTTT.

V gene TRBV7-9 combines with J gene TRBJ1-2, with TRBD1 identical over 7 bases. CDR1 is SEHNR, CDR2 FQNEAQ, per germline (reference sequence). The CDR3 runs to 18 residues. Trimming took 2 bases from V and 5 from J; bases not matched to a gene: 17. CDR3 in amino acids: CASSLSGTAETSRYGYTF. The CDR3 coding sequence is TGTGCCAGCAGCTTATCCGGGACAGCCGAAACGAGTCGGTATGGCTACACCTTC.

The V call is TRBV4-1, the J call TRBJ2-3; 15 bases map to TRBD2. CDR3 size: 22 residues. J gave up 6 bases and V 3 bases, and 22 bases lay outside the gene matches. Germline assignment: CDR1 MGHRA and CDR2 YSYEKL. The CDR3, as DNA: TGCGCCAGCAGCCACACTTCCCTCGGGACTAGCGGGGGGAAGGGGCAGATTGATACGCAGTATTTT. Its protein is CASSHTSLGTSGGKGQIDTQYF.

The rearrangement links TRBV5-1 to TRBJ2-7; 10 nucleotides agree with TRBD2. The CDR3 covers 15 residues. Germline V CDR1 and CDR2: SGHRS, YFSETQ. V dropped 3 bases and J dropped 2; count of bases not matched to a gene: 5. CDR3 nucleotides: TGCGCCAGCAGCTCGCGGACTAGCGGTCCCTACGAGCAGTACTTC. Amino acid sequence: CASSSRTSGPYEQYF.

This clone was counted a single time. CDR3 sequence reads: CASRARMDTQYF. The CDR3, as DNA: TGTGCCAGCAGGGCCCGCATGGATACGCAGTATTTT. The chain employs TRBV2 and TRBJ2-3; D not resolved. Trimming took 6 bases from V and 6 from J, leaving 10 bases between them. CDR1 and CDR2 from the germline V gene are SNHLY and FYNNEI. CDR3 size: 12 residues.

The chain couples TRBV7-2 to TRBJ2-5; a weak D match, TRBD2 (6 bases). Per germline, CDR1 SGHTA and CDR2 FQGNSA. The CDR3 sequence is 13 residues long. The germline V and J ends were trimmed by 5 bases and 3 bases, with 10 bases remaining between them. The chain's CDR3 is CASSQWGEETQYF. CDR3 bases: TGTGCCAGCAGCCAATGGGGGGAAGAGACCCAGTACTTC.

This sequence joins TRBV14 and TRBJ2-7, with D uncertain. Germline-derived CDR1 and CDR2 are SGHDN and FVKESK. This CDR3 contains 11 residues. Trimming took off 1 base at V and 6 bases at J, with 4 bases between the two ends. As DNA, the CDR3 is TGTGCCAGCAGCCAAGTCTTCGAGCAGTACTTC. Its protein is CASSQVFEQYF.

V gene TRBV5-4 combines with J gene TRBJ2-1; tentatively, D is TRBD2 (5 bases). Trimming removed 3 bases from V and 7 bases from J, with 8 bases in between. This CDR3 comprises 12 residues. Looked up from germline, CDR1 is SGHNT and CDR2 is YYREEE (reference sequence). The CDR3 bases are TGTGCCAGCAGCTGGACTGGTAATGAGCAGTTCTTC. Its translation is CASSWTGNEQFF.

The chain carries TRBV13 and TRBJ2-7; no firm D call. Germline lookup yields CDR1 PRHDT and CDR2 FYEKMQ (reference sequence). The CDR3 runs 14 residues. V lost 5 bases and J lost 3, with 14 bases in between. CDR3 in amino acids: CASSLPKQDYEQYF. CDR3 nucleotides: TGTGCCAGCAGCCTACCTAAGCAGGACTACGAGCAGTACTTC.

V gene TRBV15 combines with J gene TRBJ1-3; D call uncertain. The germline V and J ends were trimmed by 2 bases and 2 bases, with 7 bases remaining between them. Looked up from germline, CDR1 is LNHNV and CDR2 is YYDKDF (reference sequence). The CDR3 loop spans 14 amino acids. The CDR3 protein is CATSRRGTGNTIYF. The CDR3 DNA reads as TGTGCCACCAGCAGACGAGGGACTGGAAACACCATATATTTT.

The rearrangement joins TRBV18 to TRBJ2-2; 7 nucleotides align to TRBD1. Germline loops: CDR1 KGHSH, CDR2 LQKENI. Germline trimming cut 5 bases from V and 2 bases from J; bases unmatched to any gene: 5. The CDR3 is made up of 15 amino acids. CDR3 DNA sequence: TGTGCCAGCTCAGCCAGACAGGGAAACACCGGGGAGCTGTTTTTT. Encoded protein: CASSARQGNTGELFF.

The table lists this clone with a few counts. The chain recombines TRBV6-1 with TRBJ1-2, with D unresolved. The germline V gene encodes CDR1 MNHNS and CDR2 SASEGT. V was clipped by 2 bases and J by 1 base, with 11 bases between them. The CDR3 runs to 15 residues. CDR3: CASSELRSLNYGYTF. In DNA form, the CDR3 reads TGTGCCAGCAGTGAATTACGGTCCCTTAACTATGGCTACACCTTC.

The CDR3 reads CASFSLGGSNYGYTF. CDR3 sequence (DNA): TGTGCCAGCTTTTCACTCGGGGGGTCCAACTATGGCTACACCTTC. The J gene is TRBJ1-2, the V gene TRBV6-1; the D gene is possibly TRBD1 (5 bases). The CDR3 contains 15 residues. Germline V CDR1 and CDR2: MNHNS, SASEGT. Deletions cut 8 bases from V and 2 bases from J, with 18 bases between.

J is TRBJ2-2 and V is TRBV29-1; TRBD1 might be the D (8 bases). Per the germline V gene, CDR1 is SQVTM and CDR2 is ANQGSEA. The V gene lost 6 bases and the J gene lost 5 bases, with 13 bases spanning the gap. The CDR3 consists of 13 residues. CDR3 DNA: TGCAGCGTGAACAGGGGGGGGACCGGGGAGCTGTTTTTT. It encodes CSVNRGGTGELFF.

The rearrangement links TRBV6-1 to TRBJ2-7, with D hard to call. Germline loops: CDR1 MNHNS, CDR2 SASEGT. V lost 1 base and J 4 bases, leaving 5 bases between the germline ends. The CDR3 contains 12 residues. The DNA for the CDR3 is TGTGCCAGCAGTGAAGTTCTGTACGAGCAGTACTTC. Translated, it gives CASSEVLYEQYF.

The V gene is TRBV5-1, the J gene TRBJ1-5; no definite D call. The V end lost 0 bases, the J end lost 5 bases, and 9 bases lay between the germline ends. The CDR3 has 14 amino acids. Germline V lookup: CDR1 SGHRS, CDR2 YFSETQ. CDR3 in DNA: TGCGCCAGCAGCTTGGGCCAGCAGGATCAGCCCCAGCATTTT. Translated, it gives CASSLGQQDQPQHF.